These 3 T cell receptor beta chains were all obtained from the same sample, sequenced in a study of blood T cell repertoires in COVID-19. Measured with immunoSEQ multiplex PCR; TCRdb has only the in-frame clones, and not every one. Among some 250,000 clones listed, 80% to 90% were seen once. Sequenced: PBMCs or T cells enriched from blood (not recorded which). All receptors derive from a young man who had recovered from COVID-19.

This chain joins TRBV19 and TRBJ1-2, with 7 nucleotides matching TRBD1. Germline values: CDR1 LNHDA, CDR2 SQIVND (reference sequence). V was pared by 7 bases and J by 3 bases, with 5 bases of the junction left unmatched. The CDR3 loop spans 13 amino acids. Here the CDR3 reads CASTETGDYGYTF. CDR3 DNA sequence: TGTGCCAGTACAGAAACAGGGGACTATGGCTACACCTTC. The full variable domain, in which reference TRBV19 and TRBJ1-2 provide the parts outside the CDR3, is DGGITQSPKYLFRKEGQNVTLSCEQNLNHDAMYWYRQDPGQGLRLIYYSQIVNDFQKGDIAEGYSVSREKKESFPLTVTSAQKNPTAFYLCASTETGDYGYTFGSGTRLTVV.

V usage is TRBV2 and J usage is TRBJ1-1; D uncertain. Germline-derived CDR1 and CDR2 are SNHLY and FYNNEI. V lost 2 bases to trimming and J lost 1 base, with 8 bases between them. The CDR3 is 14 amino acids. The CDR3 loop reads CASSEISRNTEAFF. CDR3 coding DNA: TGTGCCAGCAGTGAAATTTCCAGGAACACTGAAGCTTTCTTT.

The chain employs TRBV19 and TRBJ2-1; 8 bases are shared with TRBD2. This CDR3 is built from 12 residues. J gave up 10 bases and V 4 bases, and 3 bases lay outside the gene matches. Germline V gives CDR1 LNHDA, CDR2 SQIVND (reference sequence). The CDR3 reads CASSTLAEEQFF. DNA for the CDR3: TGTGCCAGTAGTACACTAGCGGAAGAGCAGTTCTTC.